This entry lists 10 T cell receptor beta chains sequenced from one sample in a study of blood T cell repertoires in COVID-19. Clones were sequenced by immunoSEQ multiplex PCR, and TCRdb holds only the in-frame ones, with some missing. This table holds under 150,000 clones, roughly 84% found once. Sequencing input: peripheral blood. The origin of the receptors is a woman of 80 years or more with acute or convalescent COVID-19.

This clone appeared once. The V gene is TRBV19, the J gene TRBJ2-7; tentatively, D is TRBD2 (6 bases). The V gene lost 2 bases and the J gene lost 5 bases, with 10 bases spanning the gap. The CDR3 is made up of 13 amino acids. Germline lookup yields CDR1 LNHDA and CDR2 SQIVND (reference sequence). DNA of the CDR3: TGTGCCAGTAGTATATCGGGGGTCCACGAGCAGTACTTC. Translation gives CASSISGVHEQYF. The full variable domain, in which reference TRBV19 and TRBJ2-7 provide the parts outside the CDR3, is DGGITQSPKYLFRKEGQNVTLSCEQNLNHDAMYWYRQDPGQGLRLIYYSQIVNDFQKGDIAEGYSVSREKKESFPLTVTSAQKNPTAFYLCASSISGVHEQYFGPGTRLTVT.

The chain combines TRBV7-9 with TRBJ2-1; 8 bases match TRBD1. The CDR3 totals 16 residues. V gave up 5 bases and J gave up 4 bases; unmatched junction bases: 10. Looked up from germline, CDR1 is SEHNR and CDR2 is FQNEAQ (reference sequence). The CDR3 sequence: CASSPPGTGFYNEQFF. In DNA form, the CDR3 reads TGTGCCAGCAGCCCCCCCGGGACAGGCTTTTACAATGAGCAGTTCTTC.

This chain links TRBV24-1 with TRBJ2-3, with 14 nucleotides matching TRBD2. The CDR3 runs to 17 residues. With V trimmed by 5 bases and J by 2 bases, 5 bases remained unmatched. CDR1 is KGHDR, CDR2 SFDVKD, per germline. The chain's CDR3 is CATSAKTSGRATDTQYF. In DNA, the CDR3 is TGTGCCACCAGTGCCAAGACTAGCGGGAGGGCCACAGATACGCAGTATTTT.

The chain uses TRBV18 and TRBJ1-2, with D possibly matching TRBD1 (5 bases). V lost 6 bases to trimming and J lost 5 bases, with 25 bases between them. Germline V gene data show CDR1 as KGHSH and CDR2 as LQKENI. The CDR3 extends over 17 amino acids. This CDR3 reads CASSSTEGRAREYGYTF. The CDR3 DNA reads as TGTGCCAGCTCGTCGACAGAGGGGAGGGCTCGGGAATATGGCTACACCTTC.

V usage is TRBV5-1 and J usage is TRBJ1-6; D is undetermined. CDR1 and CDR2 (germline): SGHRS, YFSETQ. The CDR3 totals 13 residues. The ends were cut back, 0 bases at V and 7 bases at J, with 5 bases in the middle. Written as DNA, the CDR3 is TGCGCCAGCAGCTTGGACGGGAATTCACCCCTCCACTTT. It encodes CASSLDGNSPLHF.

The V and J genes are TRBV19 and TRBJ2-5; TRBD2 matches 10 bases. Germline V CDR1 and CDR2: LNHDA, SQIVND (reference sequence). This CDR3 comprises 16 residues. J was trimmed by 5 bases and V by 4 bases; bases with no gene match: 10. CDR3 DNA sequence: TGTGCCAGTAGTACCGAGCGTAGCGGGGGGAGGGAGACCCAGTACTTC. It is translated as CASSTERSGGRETQYF.

J is TRBJ2-7 and V is TRBV14, with D possibly TRBD1 on 6 matching bases. CDR3 length: 14 amino acids. V was clipped by 1 base and J by 2 bases, with 9 bases between them. CDR1 and CDR2 from the germline V gene are SGHDN and FVKESK. The CDR3: CASSQADSTYEQYF. As DNA, the CDR3 is TGTGCCAGCAGCCAAGCGGACAGCACCTACGAGCAGTACTTC.

The rearrangement links TRBV4-1 to TRBJ2-6; tentatively, D is TRBD2 (5 bases). The germline gives CDR1 MGHRA, CDR2 YSYEKL. V shed 6 bases and J shed 4 bases, with 16 bases lying between them. CDR3 length: 16 amino acids. As DNA, the CDR3 is TGCGCCAGCAGTCGTCCCGGAAGAGGGGGGGCCAACGTCCTGACTTTC. Translation: CASSRPGRGGANVLTF.

The V call is TRBV27, the J call TRBJ1-1; D is possibly TRBD1 (6 bases). The V gene lost 7 bases and the J gene lost 5 bases, with 14 bases spanning the gap. The CDR3 contains 13 residues. Germline V gene lookup returns CDR1 MNHEY and CDR2 SMNVEV (reference sequence). CDR3 coding DNA: TGTGCCAGCACCCTGACAGGTGGAACTGAAGCTTTCTTT. Its translation is CASTLTGGTEAFF.

This clone was seen just once. V usage is TRBV5-1 and J usage is TRBJ1-1, with 7 nucleotides matching TRBD1. V trimming: 0 bases; J trimming: 0 bases; junction bases outside the gene matches: 5. The CDR3 runs 16 residues. Germline CDR1 SGHRS, CDR2 YFSETQ. Here the CDR3 reads CASSLARGQMNTEAFF. The CDR3 nucleotides read TGCGCCAGCAGCTTGGCCAGGGGACAGATGAACACTGAAGCTTTCTTT.